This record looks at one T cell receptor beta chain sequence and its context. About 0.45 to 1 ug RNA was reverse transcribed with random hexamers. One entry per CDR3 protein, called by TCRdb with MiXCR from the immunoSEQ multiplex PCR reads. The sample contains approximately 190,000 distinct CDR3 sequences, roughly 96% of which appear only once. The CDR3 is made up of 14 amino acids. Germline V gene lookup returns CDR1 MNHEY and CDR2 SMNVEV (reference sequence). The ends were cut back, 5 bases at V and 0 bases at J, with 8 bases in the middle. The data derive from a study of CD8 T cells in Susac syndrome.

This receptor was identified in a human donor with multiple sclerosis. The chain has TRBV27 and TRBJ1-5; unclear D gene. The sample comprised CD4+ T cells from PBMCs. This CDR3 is CASSPFNSNQPQHF. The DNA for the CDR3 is TGTGCCAGCAGTCCCTTTAATAGCAATCAGCCCCAGCATTTT.